This T cell receptor beta chain was captured in a study of shared clonotypes between healthy human individuals (TCRdb year 2020). Regarding the complete study: The cohort included a few men and two women between 18 and 49 years of age. For each donor, three plates each were used for CD4 naive and CD4 memory, two plates were used for CD8 naive, and one plate was used for CD8 memory. Different laboratories and diverse techniques were used to prepare libraries and sequence TCR repertoires, to increase sequencing depth and limit assay-specific biases. Blood TCR repertoires of about five healthy adults were deeply sequenced to estimate repertoire size and the extent of clonotype sharing between individuals. Per donor, leukapheresis produced somewhere between about 0.8 and 9.5 billion PBMCs.

Paper-wide results and their limitations: Estimated clonotype richness was generally larger for naive than for memory subsets. Pairwise subsampling led to the expectation that sequencing depth would affect the degree of clonotype sharing among donors. About 5% of naive CD4, 3% to 3.5% of naive CD8, approximately 2% of memory CD4, and around 0.42% of memory CD8 clonotypes were shared across a few donors. Even with the large sequencing depth, rarefaction of the sorted-subset datasets indicated that sequencing was incomplete. Sampling was restricted to blood, and TCR repertoires in tissue are likely to differ from TCR repertoires in blood. Compared with non-shared clonotypes, clonotypes shared by all four sorted-subset donors had higher generation probabilities. The genetic and exposure-history diversity represented was limited by the small number of donors.

With respect to this clone: Its antigen remains unidentified. No base quality values were provided; no much bigger clone lies one nucleotide off.

CD8 naive samples consisted of CD45RO-negative cells that were positively selected for CCR7, yielding a CD45RA+CCR7+ population without TemRA cells. The donors were healthy, HIV-negative adults who had no recently reported acute infections or vaccinations. Every donor was a Caucasian adult living in Nashville, Tennessee, USA. Blood was collected by leukapheresis, and PBMCs were isolated by Ficoll-Histopaque density gradient centrifugation and then cryopreserved in liquid nitrogen vapor phase. Analytical flow cytometry was used to check the purity and quantity of each magnetically sorted T cell population. From each sorted fraction, genomic DNA was isolated and quantified by UV absorbance on a Nanodrop 2000c. The CDR3 goes from the cysteine to the phenylalanine over 20 residues. Only CDR3 DNA remains: 60 bases, in frame from the first base. CDR1 and CDR2 are drawn from the germline V gene (reference sequence): MNHEY, SMNVEV. Clipping removes 3 bases from V and 0 bases from J, with 13 as the unmatched junction base count.

TCR CDR3 regions were amplified from genomic DNA by multiplex PCR using the deep immunoSEQ assay. Extracted genomic DNA from each cell subset was distributed evenly across all wells of several immunoSEQ 96-well plates, and each plate was treated as a replicate. For sorted subsets, each replicate PCR was loaded with 200 to 250 ng genomic DNA, equivalent to approximately 27,000 T cell genomes. Purified libraries were quantified with a Qubit 3.0 fluorometer, sized on a Bioanalyzer 2100, and re-quantified with the KAPA Library Quantification kit. Every immunoSEQ 96-well plate was sequenced on a separate single-read 150-cycle Illumina NextSeq 550 flow cell. As for how the authors treated the data: Because only junctional sequences without quality scores were contained in the immunoSEQ output, filtering matching that applied to full-length reads could not be performed. To assign V/J genes and CDR3, sequences were annotated against IMGT germline references using PyIR, a Python wrapper for IgBLAST v1.9. Reads with weak V/J assignments (E-value above 1e-6), missing CDR3, stop codons, out-of-frame junctions, or ambiguous translated residues were removed. V3J clonotypes were defined as sequences sharing an identical inferred V gene, J gene, and CDR3 amino acid sequence. Percentage overlap between repertoires was computed as shared unique clonotypes divided by the size of the smaller repertoire. Repertoire richness was assessed with RTK rarefaction, the Chao1 estimator, and Recon v2.1 estimates of unobserved clonotypes. Generation probabilities were computed with OLGA for all TCRbeta clonotypes obtained by the gDNA method from several donors. TCRdb stores this immuneACCESS table with in-frame sequences only. Part of the clones is absent; in the studies checked, under half of the shortfall reflects unresolved V genes, and no reason is known for the rest. The V and J calls and clone size come from that table; D and trimming were worked out from the DNA. The sample records roughly 2.1 million clones, 85% to 95% of which are singletons. Together, the top ten hold around 1.7% of the sample.

Sequencing was carried out using naive CD8+ T cells from PBMCs. The cell subset or site label, read with the paper, signifies: CD45RA+CCR7+. This sequence uses TRBV27 and TRBJ2-1, with 11 middle bases fitting TRBD2. The TCR was taken from a man aged 18 to 30 in good health. Some clones in this sample may be carry-over from other donors' samples. The CDR3 protein sequence reads: CASSFYSGRVLISSYNEQFF. The DNA sequence follows: TGTGCCAGCAGTTTTTATAGCGGGAGGGTACTGATAAGCTCCTACAATGAGCAGTTCTTC.